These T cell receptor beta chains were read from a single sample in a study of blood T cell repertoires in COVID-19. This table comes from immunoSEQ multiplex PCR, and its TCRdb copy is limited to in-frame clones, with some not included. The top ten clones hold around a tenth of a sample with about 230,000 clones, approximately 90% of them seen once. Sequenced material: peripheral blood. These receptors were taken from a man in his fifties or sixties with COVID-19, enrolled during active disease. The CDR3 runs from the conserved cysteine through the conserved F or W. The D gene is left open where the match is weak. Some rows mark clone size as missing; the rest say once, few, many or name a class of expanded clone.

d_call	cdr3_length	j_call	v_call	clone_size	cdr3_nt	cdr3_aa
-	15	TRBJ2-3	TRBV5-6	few	TGTGCCAGCAGACTTACAGGTGGGAGCACAGATACGCAGTATTTT	CASRLTGGSTDTQYF
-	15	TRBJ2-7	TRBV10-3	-	TGTGCCATCAGTGCTGGAGGCCGTACCTCCTACGAGCAGTACTTC	CAISAGGRTSYEQYF
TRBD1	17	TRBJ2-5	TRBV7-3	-	TGTGCCAGCAGCTTAGGTCAGGCAGGGGGTCTCGGGGAGACCCAGTACTTC	CASSLGQAGGLGETQYF
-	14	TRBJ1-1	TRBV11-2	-	TGTGCCAGCAGCTTAGACAGGGCGAACACTGAAGCTTTCTTT	CASSLDRANTEAFF
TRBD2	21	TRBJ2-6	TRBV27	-	TGTGCCAGCAGTGGAATAGCGCCGGGACTAGCGGGAGTCGCAGGGGCCAACGTCCTGACTTTC	CASSGIAPGLAGVAGANVLTF
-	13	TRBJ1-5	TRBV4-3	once	TGCGCCAGCAGCCAGGCCCAGGGCCAGCCCCAGCATTTT	CASSQAQGQPQHF
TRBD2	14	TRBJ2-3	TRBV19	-	TGTGCCAGTAGTACTAGCGGTTTGGCAGATACGCAGTATTTT	CASSTSGLADTQYF
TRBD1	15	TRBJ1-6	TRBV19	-	TGTGCCAGTAGTGTACAGGGGACATATAATTCACCCCTCCACTTT	CASSVQGTYNSPLHF
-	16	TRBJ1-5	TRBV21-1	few	TGTGCCAGCAGCAAGGCGCACGGGATTTCCAATCAGCCCCAGCATTTT	CASSKAHGISNQPQHF
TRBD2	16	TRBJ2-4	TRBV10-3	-	TGTGCCATCAGTGAGTCGCTAGCGGGGGAAAAAAACATTCAGTACTTC	CAISESLAGEKNIQYF
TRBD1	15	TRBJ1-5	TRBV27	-	TGTGCCAGCACAAGAACCGGGACAGCGAATCAGCCCCAGCATTTT	CASTRTGTANQPQHF
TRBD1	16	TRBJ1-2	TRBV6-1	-	TGTGCCAGCAGTGAAGGGGGGACAGCCGACGATTATGGCTACACCTTC	CASSEGGTADDYGYTF
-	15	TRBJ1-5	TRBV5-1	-	TGCGCCAGCAGCTTACCGGACGGGGGCAATCAGCCCCAGCATTTT	CASSLPDGGNQPQHF
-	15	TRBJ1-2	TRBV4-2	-	TGTGCCAGCAGCGTTCCGGCGGGCGGGGGGCAGGGCTACACCTTC	CASSVPAGGGQGYTF
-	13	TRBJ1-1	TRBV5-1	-	TGCGCCAGCAGCTTGGGGCAGGCAGGTGAAGCTTTCTTT	CASSLGQAGEAFF
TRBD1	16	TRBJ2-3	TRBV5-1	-	TGCGCCAGCAGCTTGAAGGGGACAGATGCTACAGATACGCAGTATTTT	CASSLKGTDATDTQYF
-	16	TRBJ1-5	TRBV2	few	TGTGCCAGCAGTGAAGTCAAAGGGGCAAACAATCAGCCCCAGCATTTT	CASSEVKGANNQPQHF
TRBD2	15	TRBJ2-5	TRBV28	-	TGTGCCAGCAAAAACCAGCGGGGGGGCGGAGAGACCCAGTACTTC	CASKNQRGGGETQYF
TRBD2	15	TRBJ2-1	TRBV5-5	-	TGTGCCAGCAGCTCTATAACGGGAGGGCACTTCACGCAGTTCTTC	CASSSITGGHFTQFF
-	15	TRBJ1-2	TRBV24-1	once	TGTGCCACCAGTGATTCGAACAGGGACGGCTATGGCTACACCTTC	CATSDSNRDGYGYTF
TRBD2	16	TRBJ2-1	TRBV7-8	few	TGTGCCAGCAGCTTAGCGGGGGGAGGGTTAGGCGATGAGCAGTTCTTC	CASSLAGGGLGDEQFF
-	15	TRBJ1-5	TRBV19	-	TGTGCCAGTAGTGCCCGACAGAATAGCAATCAGCCCCAGCATTTT	CASSARQNSNQPQHF
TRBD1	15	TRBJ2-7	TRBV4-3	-	TGCGCCAGCAGCCAAGCACGACAGGGGAGCTACGAGCAGTACTTC	CASSQARQGSYEQYF
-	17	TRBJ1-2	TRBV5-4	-	TGTGCCAGCAGCTTTGGACCGTTAATAAGACAGGACGATAGCTACACCTTC	CASSFGPLIRQDDSYTF
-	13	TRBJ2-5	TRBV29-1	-	TGCAGCGTTGAGCAGGGAAGGCAAGAGACCCAGTACTTC	CSVEQGRQETQYF
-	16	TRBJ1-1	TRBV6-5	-	TGTGCCAGCAGTTACGGGCCAGGGGCCTTGAACACTGAAGCTTTCTTT	CASSYGPGALNTEAFF